The source of this T cell receptor beta chain is a study of shared clonotypes between healthy human individuals. At the level of the study: Per-donor plates numbered three CD4 naive, three CD4 memory, two CD8 naive and one CD8 memory. Whole-study results and caveats: Generally, naive subsets (rather than memory subsets) showed larger estimated richness.

Sequenced by immunoSEQ multiplex PCR; TCRdb stores in-frame clones only, minus some. The sample lists about 2.5 million clones, around 90% occurring once. This CDR3 has 12 amino acids. Germline values: CDR1 MNHEY, CDR2 SVGAGI. V shed 6 bases and J shed 9 bases, with 12 bases lying between them. A word on this clone: Its antigen is not identified.

This TCR was recovered from a man between 18 and 29 years old in good health. Some clones in this sample may be carry-over from other donors' samples. The chain couples TRBV6-5 to TRBJ2-1; D is unresolved. The sample taken for sequencing was naive CD4+ T cells from PBMCs. Subset in this sample: CD45RA+ positively selected. CDR3 region: CASSGSRGEQFF. CDR3 DNA sequence: TGTGCCAGCAGCGGCTCCCGCGGTGAGCAGTTCTTC.